A selection of T cell receptor beta chains follows, all from one sample in a study of CD8 T cells in ankylosing spondylitis. TCRdb reprocessed the 5' RACE reads via MiXCR and lists one record per CDR3 protein. The sample holds 200,000 to 250,000 distinct CDR3 sequences, roughly 8.2% seen once. The specimen was blood, either unsorted or a sorted T cell fraction (not recorded which). The receptors were sampled from a female donor with ankylosing spondylitis or in good health (not recorded which). The conserved cysteine and the conserved F or W are not part of the CDR3 here.

v_gene,CDR3aa
TRBV20-1,SARAGSAWVEQY
TRBV30,AWSLAGLGEQF
TRBV24-1,ATSDGTSGLYNEQF
TRBV12-3/TRBV12-4,ASRRTGGGGLDGYT
TRBV12-3/TRBV12-4,ASLLGQANTGELF
TRBV6-2/TRBV6-3,ASRTTGYMNTEAF
TRBV29-1,STRGQLDGTEAF
TRBV20-1,CASRLAGRASQETQY
TRBV6-5,ASRLRGGRETYEQY
TRBV10-3,AIRRTSGSRDTQY
TRBV7-2,ASSLRVSYGYT
TRBV4-3,ASNFRDSNSPLH
TRBV20-1,SAHPAQGNEQF
TRBV20-1,SARDRGGAGTEAF
TRBV29-1,SVGELAGRNEQF
TRBV29-1,SVGGYGYEQY
TRBV20-1,SFADRKGYEQY
TRBV19,ASSEDMNTEAF
TRBV2,ASSGGAGQFTDTQY
TRBV5-1,ASSRPLDQPQH
TRBV7-7,ASSRTGQSDNEQF
TRBV3-1,ASSITLNTEAF
TRBV7-2,ASSLMGSGRFETQY
TRBV11-2,ASSSRQAGTDTQY
TRBV7-7,AGGALLAVETGELF
TRBV6-1,ASKASGLEQY
TRBV29-1,SVVRQTNTEAF